The clone carrying this T cell receptor beta chain came up a few times. The antigen is not known. TCRdb recomputed calls from the RT-PCR reads with MiXCR, one row per CDR3 protein. The sample has roughly 570,000 distinct CDR3 sequences; approximately 14% are singletons. This entry comes from a study of response to subunit inactivated influenza vaccine. Findings and caveats of the study: It was the authors' suggestion that each seasonal influenza vaccination recruits few new T cells.

Sequencing was performed on PBMCs from blood, taken about 11 days after vaccination. The source is a man between 50 and 59 years old who received an inactivated influenza vaccine.

Here the CDR3 DNA reads TGTGCCAGCAGCTTAATGGGACAGGGGACCAATCAGCCCCAGCATTTT. Translating it yields CASSLMGQGTNQPQHF. The V call is TRBV7-2, the J call TRBJ1-5; 10 bases agree with TRBD1. J gave up 3 bases and V 2 bases, and 4 bases lay outside the gene matches. The CDR3 consists of 16 residues. Germline loops: CDR1 SGHTA, CDR2 FQGNSA.